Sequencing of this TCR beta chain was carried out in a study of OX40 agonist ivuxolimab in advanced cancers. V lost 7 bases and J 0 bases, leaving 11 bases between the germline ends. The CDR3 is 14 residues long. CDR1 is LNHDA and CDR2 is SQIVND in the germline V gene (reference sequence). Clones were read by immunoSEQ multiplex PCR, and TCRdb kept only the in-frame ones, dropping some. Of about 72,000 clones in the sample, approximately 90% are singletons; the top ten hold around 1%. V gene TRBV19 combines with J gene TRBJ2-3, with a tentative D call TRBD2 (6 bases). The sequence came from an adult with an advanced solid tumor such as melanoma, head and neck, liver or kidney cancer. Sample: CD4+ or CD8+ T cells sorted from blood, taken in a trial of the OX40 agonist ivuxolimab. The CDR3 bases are TGTGCCAGTAAGAGGGAGGCTAGCACAGATACGCAGTATTTT. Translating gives CASKREASTDTQYF.